The 29 T cell receptor beta chains below all came from one sample that was sequenced in a study of cytomegalovirus exposure and HLA in healthy donors. Assay: immunoSEQ multiplex PCR; the TCRdb copy retains only in-frame clones and omits some. Of 150,000 to 170,000 clones in the sample, roughly 86% were seen once. The specimen was PBMCs. All receptors derive from a human donor in good health.

J is TRBJ2-7 and V is TRBV18; D gene ambiguous. This CDR3 contains 13 residues. CDR1 is KGHSH and CDR2 is LQKENI in the germline V gene. V was shortened by 2 bases and J by 3 bases, with 8 bases between the two germline ends. This CDR3 reads CASSPNTHYEQYF. The CDR3 nucleotides read TGTGCCAGCTCACCAAACACCCACTACGAGCAGTACTTC. Supplemented by reference TRBV18 and TRBJ2-7, the full variable domain reads NAGVMQNPRHLVRRRGQEARLRCSPMKGHSHVYWYRQLPEEGLKFMVYLQKENIIDESGMPKERFSAEFPKEGPSILRIQQVVRGDSAAYFCASSPNTHYEQYFGPGTRLTVT.

The chain joins TRBV7-9 to TRBJ2-2; 9 bases are a match to TRBD1. The germline V gene encodes CDR1 SEHNR and CDR2 FQNEAQ (reference sequence). J lost 4 bases, V lost 5 bases, and 14 bases had no gene match. The CDR3 runs 18 residues. This CDR3 is CASSTNRDRASGTGELFF. The CDR3 DNA sequence: TGTGCCAGCAGCACCAACCGGGACAGGGCCTCGGGCACCGGGGAGCTGTTTTTT.

The rearrangement uses TRBV2 and TRBJ2-3; D possibly corresponds to TRBD2 (5 bases). Germline CDR1 reads SNHLY; CDR2 reads FYNNEI. This CDR3 has 18 residues. V gave up 6 bases and J gave up 1 base, with 23 bases separating them. The CDR3 sequence: CASRWALFERLGTDTQYF. CDR3 bases: TGTGCCAGCAGGTGGGCTTTGTTCGAGCGGTTGGGCACAGATACGCAGTATTTT.

V gene TRBV28 combines with J gene TRBJ2-1, with 7 positions matching TRBD2. The V and J ends lost 4 bases and 0 bases, in that order; junction bases with no gene match: 9. The CDR3 length is 17 residues. Germline V CDR1 and CDR2: MDHEN, SYDVKM. The CDR3 DNA follows: TGTGCCAGCAGTTCCCTGATAGCGGGTGGCTCCTACAATGAGCAGTTCTTC. Amino acids: CASSSLIAGGSYNEQFF. The entire variable domain, with the rest obtained from reference TRBV28 and TRBJ2-1, is as follows: DVKVTQSSRYLVKRTGEKVFLECVQDMDHENMFWYRQDPGLGLRLIYFSYDVKMKEKGDIPEGYSVSREKKERFSLILESASTNQTSMYLCASSSLIAGGSYNEQFFGPGTRLTVL.

The chain recombines TRBV6-5 with TRBJ2-7; the D gene is possibly TRBD2 (5 bases). This CDR3 comprises 14 residues. Germline CDR1 MNHEY, CDR2 SVGAGI. The V end was cut by 6 bases, the J end by 4 bases, with 16 bases between. The DNA of the CDR3 is TGTGCCAGCAGCCAGAGTGGGAGTATGTACGAGCAGTACTTC. Encoded protein: CASSQSGSMYEQYF.

This chain connects TRBV10-1 to TRBJ1-1; D gene unclear. The CDR3 sequence is 13 residues long. Germline V gene lookup returns CDR1 WNHNN and CDR2 SYGVQD (reference sequence). Deletions cut 1 base from V and 6 bases from J, with 9 bases between. CDR3 bases: TGCGCCAGCAGTGAGTTTGAGGGCTCTGAAGCTTTCTTT. It is translated as CASSEFEGSEAFF.

The chain joins TRBV19 to TRBJ2-5; D unresolved. Trimming shortened V by 5 bases and J by 2 bases, and 12 bases separated the two germline ends. The CDR3 length is 14 residues. Germline values: CDR1 LNHDA, CDR2 SQIVND (reference sequence). The DNA for the CDR3 is TGTGCCAGTAGTCCCTCTAGTGTGCAAGAGACCCAGTACTTC. This encodes CASSPSSVQETQYF.

This chain uses TRBV27 with TRBJ2-7; 7 nucleotides line up with TRBD1. The germline gives CDR1 MNHEY, CDR2 SMNVEV (reference sequence). The CDR3 has 14 amino acids. V dropped 2 bases and J dropped 2; count of bases not matched to a gene: 3. This chain's CDR3 is CASSLGDRPYEQYF. Written as DNA, the CDR3 is TGTGCCAGCAGTTTAGGGGACAGACCCTACGAGCAGTACTTC.

The V gene is TRBV13, the J gene TRBJ2-7; the match to TRBD2 covers 7 bases. CDR1 and CDR2 from the germline V gene are PRHDT and FYEKMQ (reference sequence). The CDR3 is 14 residues long. V dropped 4 bases and J dropped 7; count of bases not matched to a gene: 10. The chain's CDR3 is CASSSGGEGREQYF. CDR3 sequence (DNA): TGTGCCAGCAGCTCCGGTGGGGAGGGACGTGAGCAGTACTTC.

The chain couples TRBV4-1 to TRBJ1-1, with D unclear. This CDR3 is 17 amino acids long. Germline values: CDR1 MGHRA, CDR2 YSYEKL. V was cut by 0 bases and J by 0 bases, with 14 bases left in between. The CDR3 coding sequence is TGCGCCAGCAGCCAAGATCAAGTGAACTACTTGAACACTGAAGCTTTCTTT. It yields the protein CASSQDQVNYLNTEAFF.

J is TRBJ1-5 and V is TRBV27; 7 bases map to TRBD1. The V gene end was trimmed by 5 bases and the J gene end by 8 bases; junction bases not matched to a gene: 6. Germline CDR1 MNHEY, CDR2 SMNVEV (reference sequence). This CDR3 has 13 amino acids. The CDR3 DNA is TGTGCCAGCAGTAAACAGGGGCTGGAGCCCCAGCATTTT. Its protein product is CASSKQGLEPQHF.

This clone was counted a few times. This rearrangement joins TRBV28 to TRBJ2-7; a possible D gene is TRBD2 (5 bases). The CDR3 runs 19 residues. The ends were cut back, 3 bases at V and 4 bases at J, with 28 bases in the middle. The germline CDR1 and CDR2 sequences are MDHEN and SYDVKM. The CDR3 DNA reads as TGTGCCAGCAGTTTTGGTTTTTCCCCCTTACTAGGGTCTAGGTACGAGCAGTACTTC. Residues: CASSFGFSPLLGSRYEQYF.

V usage is TRBV6-4 and J usage is TRBJ1-2; 9 bases are a match to TRBD1. CDR3 length equals 13 residues. The J segment lost 4 bases and the V segment lost 5 bases, leaving 2 bases of the junction unmatched. Germline V lookup: CDR1 MRHNA, CDR2 SNTAGT. The CDR3: CASSQTGGYGYTF. The CDR3 coding sequence is TGTGCCAGCAGTCAGACAGGGGGCTATGGCTACACCTTC.

CDR3 residues: CASSIVPGLETNYGYTF. The CDR3 region has the DNA TGTGCCAGTAGTATAGTTCCAGGGTTAGAGACTAACTATGGCTACACCTTC. The rearrangement uses TRBV19 and TRBJ1-2, with a possible D match to TRBD1 (5 bases). Per germline, CDR1 LNHDA and CDR2 SQIVND (reference sequence). Trimming left V 1 base short and J 0 bases short, with 15 bases between. CDR3 length equals 17 residues.

The chain employs TRBV27 and TRBJ2-2; D remains unclear. The CDR3 sequence is 15 residues long. Between the trimmed V and J ends, which lost 3 bases and 0 bases, there was a span of 8 bases. Germline V gene data show CDR1 as MNHEY and CDR2 as SMNVEV (reference sequence). The CDR3 sequence: CASSFGHPNTGELFF. As DNA, the CDR3 is TGTGCCAGCAGTTTCGGTCACCCGAACACCGGGGAGCTGTTTTTT.

The sample holds one count of this clone. This rearrangement joins TRBV11-1 to TRBJ2-5; TRBD1 aligns across 7 bases. The CDR3 is made up of 14 amino acids. Germline V gives CDR1 SGHAT, CDR2 FQDESV (reference sequence). The junction had 8 bases not matched to a gene; V was cut back by 8 bases and J by 2 bases. The CDR3 loop reads CASESRGRQETQYF. The CDR3 DNA follows: TGTGCCAGCGAGTCAAGGGGGCGTCAAGAGACCCAGTACTTC.

The chain joins TRBV6-5 to TRBJ2-1, with 10 bases lining up with TRBD2. CDR3 size: 14 residues. Per the germline V gene, CDR1 is MNHEY and CDR2 is SVGAGI. V was clipped by 6 bases and J by 8 bases; unmatched bases: 7. The CDR3: CASRGSGGAHEQFF. CDR3 nucleotides: TGTGCCAGCAGGGGAAGCGGGGGGGCCCATGAGCAGTTCTTC.

CDR3 nucleotide sequence: TGTGCCAGCAGGACAGGGTTTCGGCAGTACTTC. Amino acids: CASRTGFRQYF. This chain joins TRBV27 and TRBJ2-7, with TRBD1 matching 7 bases. This CDR3 comprises 11 residues. Per germline, CDR1 MNHEY and CDR2 SMNVEV (reference sequence). The trim removed 6 bases at V and 9 bases at J, leaving 5 bases unmatched.

This chain links TRBV2 with TRBJ1-2, with no clear D. Deletions cut 3 bases from V and 1 base from J, with 12 bases between. Germline CDR1 SNHLY, CDR2 FYNNEI. This CDR3 comprises 15 residues. CDR3 DNA: TGTGCCAGCAGTGAGTGGTTCACGGGTAACTATGGCTACACCTTC. It codes for CASSEWFTGNYGYTF.

This clone was detected many times. The chain is built from TRBV19 and TRBJ2-7; 9 nucleotides line up with TRBD1. The V gene's germline CDR1 is LNHDA and CDR2 SQIVND (reference sequence). The CDR3 totals 15 residues. V gave up 6 bases and J gave up 6 bases; unmatched junction bases: 12. The CDR3 sequence: CASRPRTGTGTEQYF. CDR3 in DNA: TGTGCCAGTAGACCCAGGACCGGGACAGGGACCGAGCAGTACTTC. Full variable domain (missing parts from reference TRBV19 and TRBJ2-7): DGGITQSPKYLFRKEGQNVTLSCEQNLNHDAMYWYRQDPGQGLRLIYYSQIVNDFQKGDIAEGYSVSREKKESFPLTVTSAQKNPTAFYLCASRPRTGTGTEQYFGPGTRLTVT.

The chain has TRBV7-2 and TRBJ1-5; TRBD1 agrees at 9 bases. The ends lost 4 bases at V and 4 bases at J; junction bases unmatched: 11. The CDR3 is 17 amino acids. The germline V gene encodes CDR1 SGHTA and CDR2 FQGNSA. DNA of the CDR3: TGTGCCAGCAGCTACTGGACAGGGGCCAGTGGGAATCAGCCCCAGCATTTT. It translates to CASSYWTGASGNQPQHF.

This chain's CDR3 is CSVGTGSGQPQHF. For the CDR3, the DNA is TGCAGCGTTGGGACAGGGTCAGGACAGCCCCAGCATTTT. The V and J genes are TRBV29-1 and TRBJ1-5; 8 bases line up with TRBD1. CDR1 and CDR2 (germline): SQVTM, ANQGSEA. Trimming removed 4 bases from V and 7 bases from J; junction bases left unmatched: 6. CDR3 length equals 13 residues.

This chain links TRBV2 with TRBJ2-3; 11 bases are a match to TRBD2. The CDR3 sequence is 13 residues long. The germline V gene has CDR1 SNHLY and CDR2 FYNNEI. Trimming removed 9 bases from V and 2 bases from J; junction bases left unmatched: 1. The CDR3 sequence: CASSGRVTDTQYF. DNA for the CDR3: TGTGCCAGTAGCGGGAGGGTCACAGATACGCAGTATTTT.

The V call is TRBV18, the J call TRBJ1-1, with 7 bases aligning to TRBD1. The CDR3 is 13 amino acids. Germline V lookup: CDR1 KGHSH, CDR2 LQKENI. Unmatched junction bases numbered 3, after V lost 3 bases and J lost 5 bases. CDR3 sequence: CASSPLQGTEAFF. The CDR3 DNA sequence: TGTGCCAGCTCACCCCTACAGGGGACTGAAGCTTTCTTT.

V gene TRBV7-9 combines with J gene TRBJ2-1; D is perhaps TRBD2 (6 bases). This CDR3 spans 14 amino acids. The V end was cut by 1 base, the J end by 14 bases, with 18 bases between. Per germline, CDR1 SEHNR and CDR2 FQNEAQ (reference sequence). The CDR3 region has the DNA TGTGCCAGCAGCTTAGTAGGGCTGACTAGTCCTGAGTTCTTC. Residues: CASSLVGLTSPEFF.

The chain combines TRBV6-6 with TRBJ1-1; TRBD1 aligns across 7 bases. CDR1 is MNHNY and CDR2 is SVGAGI in the germline V gene (reference sequence). The V segment lost 7 bases and the J segment 5 bases; nucleotides outside the gene matches: 10. The CDR3 covers 14 residues. The CDR3 DNA follows: TGTGCCAGCACCCTGACAGGGAAGCAAACTGAAGCTTTCTTT. It encodes CASTLTGKQTEAFF.

The genes are TRBV25-1 and TRBJ2-1; TRBD2 aligns across 15 bases. The CDR3 is 15 amino acids. Germline V gene lookup returns CDR1 MGHDK and CDR2 SYGVNS. V shed 7 bases and J 10 bases; nucleotides not matched to a gene: 8. The CDR3 is CASTGTSGRMGEQFF. CDR3 sequence (DNA): TGTGCCAGCACCGGGACTAGCGGGAGGATGGGGGAGCAGTTCTTC.

The rearrangement joins TRBV9 to TRBJ2-3; TRBD2 agrees at 8 bases. CDR1 and CDR2 from the germline V gene are SGDLS and YYNGEE. V lost 2 bases and J lost 4; bases outside the gene matches: 6. The CDR3 is 15 amino acids. CDR3 nucleotide sequence: TGTGCCAGCAGCGTGGCTAGCGGGCATCCAGATACGCAGTATTTT. Protein sequence: CASSVASGHPDTQYF. The full variable domain, rest sourced from reference TRBV9 and TRBJ2-3, is DSGVTQTPKHLITATGQRVTLRCSPRSGDLSVYWYQQSLDQGLQFLIQYYNGEERAKGNILERFSAQQFPDLHSELNLSSLELGDSALYFCASSVASGHPDTQYFGPGTRLTVL.

J is TRBJ2-7 and V is TRBV5-4; no clear D. Trimming removed 0 bases from V and 1 base from J, with 11 bases in between. Germline V gene sequence: CDR1 SGHNT, CDR2 YYREEE (reference sequence). The CDR3 is made up of 15 amino acids. The CDR3 sequence is CASSLGPLSSYEQYF. CDR3 nucleotides: TGTGCCAGCAGCTTGGGGCCGTTATCGTCCTACGAGCAGTACTTC.